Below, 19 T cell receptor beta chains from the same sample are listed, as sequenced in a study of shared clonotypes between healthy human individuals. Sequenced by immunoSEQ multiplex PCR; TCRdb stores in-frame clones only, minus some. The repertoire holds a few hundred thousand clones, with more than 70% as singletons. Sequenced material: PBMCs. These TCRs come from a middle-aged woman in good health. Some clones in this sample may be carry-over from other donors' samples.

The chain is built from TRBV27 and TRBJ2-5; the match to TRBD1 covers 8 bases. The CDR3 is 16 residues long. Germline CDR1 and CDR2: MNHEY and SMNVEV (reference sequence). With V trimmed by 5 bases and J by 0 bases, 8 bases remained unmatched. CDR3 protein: CASSIIRGRHQETQYF. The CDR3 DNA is TGTGCCAGCAGTATCATCAGGGGGCGCCACCAAGAGACCCAGTACTTC.

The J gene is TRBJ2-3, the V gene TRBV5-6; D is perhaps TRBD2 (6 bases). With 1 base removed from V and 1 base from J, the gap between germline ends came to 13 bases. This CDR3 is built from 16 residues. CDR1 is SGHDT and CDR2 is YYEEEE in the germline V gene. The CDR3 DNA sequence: TGTGCCAGCAGCTTGTACGAGACTAGTCGCACAGATACGCAGTATTTT. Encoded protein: CASSLYETSRTDTQYF.

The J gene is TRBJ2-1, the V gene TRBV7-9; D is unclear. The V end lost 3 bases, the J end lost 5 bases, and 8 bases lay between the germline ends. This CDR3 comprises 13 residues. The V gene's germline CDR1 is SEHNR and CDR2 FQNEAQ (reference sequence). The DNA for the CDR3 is TGTGCCAGCAGCTTGTTCGCCGACAATGAGCAGTTCTTC. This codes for CASSLFADNEQFF.

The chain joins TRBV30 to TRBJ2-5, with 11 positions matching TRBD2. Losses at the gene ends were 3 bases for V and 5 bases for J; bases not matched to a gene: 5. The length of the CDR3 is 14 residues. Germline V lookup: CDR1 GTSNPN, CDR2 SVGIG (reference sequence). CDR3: CAWRLAGGPETQYF. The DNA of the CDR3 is TGTGCCTGGAGGTTAGCGGGAGGGCCGGAGACCCAGTACTTC.

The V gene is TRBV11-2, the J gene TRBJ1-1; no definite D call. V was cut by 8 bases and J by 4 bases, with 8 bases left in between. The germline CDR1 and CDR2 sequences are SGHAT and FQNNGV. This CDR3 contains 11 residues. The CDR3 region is CASLRATEAFF. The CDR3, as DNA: TGTGCCAGCCTGCGGGCCACTGAAGCTTTCTTT. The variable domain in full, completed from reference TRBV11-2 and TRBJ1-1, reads EAGVAQSPRYKIIEKRQSVAFWCNPISGHATLYWYQQILGQGPKLLIQFQNNGVVDDSQLPKDRFSAERLKGVDSTLKIQPAKLEDSAVYLCASLRATEAFFGQGTRLTVV.

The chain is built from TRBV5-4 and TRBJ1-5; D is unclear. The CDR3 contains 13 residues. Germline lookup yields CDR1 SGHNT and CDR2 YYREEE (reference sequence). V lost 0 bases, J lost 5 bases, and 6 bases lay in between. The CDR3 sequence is CASSLDKYQPQHF. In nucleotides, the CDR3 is TGTGCCAGCAGCTTGGACAAGTATCAGCCCCAGCATTTT.

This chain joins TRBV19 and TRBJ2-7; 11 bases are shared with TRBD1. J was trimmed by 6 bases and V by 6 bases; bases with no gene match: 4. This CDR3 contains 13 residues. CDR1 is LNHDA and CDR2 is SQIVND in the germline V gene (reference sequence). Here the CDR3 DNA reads TGTGCCAGTAGCCCGGGACAGGGGGGCGAGCAGTACTTC. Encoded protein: CASSPGQGGEQYF.

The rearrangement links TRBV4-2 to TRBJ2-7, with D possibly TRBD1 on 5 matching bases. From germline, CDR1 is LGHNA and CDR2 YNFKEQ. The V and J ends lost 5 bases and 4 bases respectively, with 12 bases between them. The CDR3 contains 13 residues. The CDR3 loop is CASSLGQGYEQYF. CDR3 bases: TGTGCCAGCAGCTTGGGGCAGGGATACGAGCAGTACTTC.

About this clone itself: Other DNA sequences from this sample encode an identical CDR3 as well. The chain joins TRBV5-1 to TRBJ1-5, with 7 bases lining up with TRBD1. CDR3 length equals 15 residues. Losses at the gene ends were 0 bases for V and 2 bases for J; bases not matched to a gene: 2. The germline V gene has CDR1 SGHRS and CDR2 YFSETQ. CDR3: CASSLGTGGNQPQHF. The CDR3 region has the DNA TGCGCCAGCAGCTTGGGAACAGGGGGCAATCAGCCCCAGCATTTT.

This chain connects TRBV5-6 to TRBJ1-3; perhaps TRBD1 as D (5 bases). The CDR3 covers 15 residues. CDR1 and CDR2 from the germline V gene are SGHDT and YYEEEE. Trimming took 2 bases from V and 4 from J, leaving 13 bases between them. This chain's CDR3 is CASSLGHSFGNTIYF. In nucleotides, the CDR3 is TGTGCCAGCAGCTTAGGACACAGCTTCGGAAACACCATATATTTT.

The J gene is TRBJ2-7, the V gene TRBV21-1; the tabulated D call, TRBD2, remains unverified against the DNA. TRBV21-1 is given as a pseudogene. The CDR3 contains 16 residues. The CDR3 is CASSPQPQRGGYEQYF. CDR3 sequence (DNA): TGTGCCAGCAGCCCACAACCCCAGCGGGGGGGCTACGAGCAGTACTTC.

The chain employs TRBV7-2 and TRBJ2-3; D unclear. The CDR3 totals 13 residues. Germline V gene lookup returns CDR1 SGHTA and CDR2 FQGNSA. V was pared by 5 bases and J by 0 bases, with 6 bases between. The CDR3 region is CASSRDSTDTQYF. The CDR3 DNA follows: TGTGCCAGCAGCCGCGACAGCACAGATACGCAGTATTTT. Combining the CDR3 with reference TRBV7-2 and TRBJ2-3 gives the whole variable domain GAGVSQSPSNKVTEKGKDVELRCDPISGHTALYWYRQSLGQGLEFLIYFQGNSAPDKSGLPSDRFSAERTGGSVSTLTIQRTQQEDSAVYLCASSRDSTDTQYFGPGTRLTVL.

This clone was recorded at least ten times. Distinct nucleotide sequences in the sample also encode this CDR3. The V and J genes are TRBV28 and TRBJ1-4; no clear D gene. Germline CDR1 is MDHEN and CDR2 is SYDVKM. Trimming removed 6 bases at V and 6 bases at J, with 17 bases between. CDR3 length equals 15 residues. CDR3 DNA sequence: TGTGCCAGCAGAGCTCTGGGGTTGAGAGATGAAAAACTGTTTTTT. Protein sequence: CASRALGLRDEKLFF.

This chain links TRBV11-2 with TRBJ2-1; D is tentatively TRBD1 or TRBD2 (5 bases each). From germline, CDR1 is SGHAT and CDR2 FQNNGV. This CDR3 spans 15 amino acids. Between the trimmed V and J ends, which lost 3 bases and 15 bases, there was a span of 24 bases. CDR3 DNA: TGTGCCAGCAGCTTGACCGGGACGTCTATCCATCCGGCGTTCTTC. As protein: CASSLTGTSIHPAFF.

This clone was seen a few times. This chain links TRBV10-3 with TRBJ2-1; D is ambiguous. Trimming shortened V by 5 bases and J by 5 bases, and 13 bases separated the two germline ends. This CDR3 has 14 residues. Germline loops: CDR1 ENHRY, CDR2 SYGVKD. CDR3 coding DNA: TGTGCCATCAGTTCTATCTACCGAGACAATGAGCAGTTCTTC. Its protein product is CAISSIYRDNEQFF.

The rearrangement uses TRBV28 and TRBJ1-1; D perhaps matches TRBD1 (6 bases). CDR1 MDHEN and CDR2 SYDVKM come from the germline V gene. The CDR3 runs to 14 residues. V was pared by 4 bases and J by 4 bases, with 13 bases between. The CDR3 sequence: CASSSPGGVTEAFF. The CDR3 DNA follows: TGTGCCAGCAGTTCACCCGGGGGCGTCACTGAAGCTTTCTTT.

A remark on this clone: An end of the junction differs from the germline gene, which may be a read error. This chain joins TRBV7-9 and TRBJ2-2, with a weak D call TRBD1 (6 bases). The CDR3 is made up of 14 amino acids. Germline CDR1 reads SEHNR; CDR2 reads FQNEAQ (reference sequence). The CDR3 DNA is TGCGCCAGCAGAATCAGGGGAAGGCACCGGGAGCTGTTTTTT. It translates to CASRIRGRHRELFF.

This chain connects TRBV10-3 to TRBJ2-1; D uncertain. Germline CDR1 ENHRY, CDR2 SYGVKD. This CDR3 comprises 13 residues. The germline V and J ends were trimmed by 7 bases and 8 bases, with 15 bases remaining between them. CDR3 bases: TGTGCCATCAACGGGCTAGGACGGGATGAGCAGTTCTTC. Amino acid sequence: CAINGLGRDEQFF.

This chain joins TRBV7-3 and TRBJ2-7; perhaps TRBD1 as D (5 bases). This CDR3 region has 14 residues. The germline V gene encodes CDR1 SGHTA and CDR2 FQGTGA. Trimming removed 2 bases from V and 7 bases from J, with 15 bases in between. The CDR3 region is CASSLQGSGPEQYF. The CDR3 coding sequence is TGTGCCAGCAGCTTACAGGGCTCCGGGCCAGAGCAGTACTTC.